This entry lists 13 T cell receptor beta chains sequenced from one sample in a study of CD8+CD57+ T cells in acquired aplastic anemia. Genomic DNA served as template for TCR beta VDJ and CDR3 profiling. A single record per CDR3 protein comes from TCRdb applying MiXCR to the reads. This table has more than 250,000 distinct CDR3 sequences, around three fifths appearing once. The specimen was sorted CD4+, CD8+, or CD8+CD57+ T cells (not recorded which) from PBMCs. The receptors stem from a human donor with severe aplastic anemia or a healthy control (not recorded which).

Notes on this clonotype: The junction shows a germline mismatch at one end, possibly a read error. The chain is built from TRBV20-1 and TRBJ2-2; D remains ambiguous. The V gene's germline CDR1 is DFQATT and CDR2 SNEGSKA (reference sequence). This CDR3 has 14 residues. This CDR3 reads CGARDQTNTGELFF. The CDR3 DNA is TGCGGTGCTAGAGATCAGACGAACACCGGGGAGCTGTTTTTT.

This sequence joins TRBV7-9 and TRBJ2-3, with 10 bases lining up with TRBD1. J was trimmed by 2 bases and V by 10 bases; bases with no gene match: 6. Germline V gene lookup returns CDR1 SEHNR and CDR2 FQNEAQ (reference sequence). The CDR3 covers 14 residues. CDR3 nucleotides: TGTGCCAAGCCGGACAGGGGGTACACAGATACGCAGTATTTT. Translation gives CAKPDRGYTDTQYF.

V gene TRBV5-4 combines with J gene TRBJ2-1; TRBD2 matches at 10 bases. Germline CDR1 is SGHNT and CDR2 is YYREEE (reference sequence). The CDR3 has 13 amino acids. J was trimmed by 7 bases and V by 5 bases; bases with no gene match: 3. The CDR3 here is CASRRAGGNEQFF. The CDR3 nucleotides read TGTGCCAGCAGGCGAGCGGGAGGGAATGAGCAGTTCTTC.

This clonotype was recorded a few times. The chain links TRBV10-3 to TRBJ2-1; unclear D gene. V was cut by 4 bases and J by 8 bases, with 12 bases left in between. The CDR3 extends over 13 amino acids. CDR1 and CDR2 (germline): ENHRY, SYGVKD. CDR3: CAISGRIVDEQFF. CDR3 DNA: TGTGCCATCAGTGGAAGGATTGTCGATGAGCAGTTCTTC.

The chain links TRBV20-1 to TRBJ2-7, with a tentative D call TRBD1 (6 bases). Germline CDR1 and CDR2: DFQATT and SNEGSKA (reference sequence). V lost 4 bases and J lost 2, with 15 bases in between. This CDR3 spans 14 amino acids. The DNA of the CDR3 is TGCAGTGCTACCAGGCTGAGGGGGACCTACGAGCAGTACTTC. Protein sequence: CSATRLRGTYEQYF.

The sample holds a few counts of this clonotype. The CDR3 bases are TGTGCCAGCAGTCTGGGACAGGCAAGCACAGATACGCAGTATTTT. Protein product: CASSLGQASTDTQYF. The chain uses TRBV7-2 and TRBJ2-3, with 8 bases that match TRBD1. The CDR3 consists of 15 residues. Germline CDR1 is SGHTA and CDR2 is FQGNSA. Germline trimming cut 6 bases from V and 0 bases from J; bases unmatched to any gene: 5.

The chain has TRBV7-3 and TRBJ2-7, with 11 nucleotides matching TRBD2. Germline V gives CDR1 SGHTA, CDR2 FQGTGA. The CDR3 is made up of 17 amino acids. After removal of 7 bases from V and 1 base from J, the junction contained 12 bases not matched to a gene. The CDR3 bases are TGTGCCAGCACCCCACTAGCGGGAGTTACTGGGTCCTACGAGCAGTACTTC. As protein: CASTPLAGVTGSYEQYF.

At least ten counts were recorded for this clonotype. This chain joins TRBV24-1 and TRBJ1-1; weak D call: TRBD1 (6 bases). CDR1 is KGHDR, CDR2 SFDVKD, per germline. V shed 3 bases and J shed 5 bases, with 15 bases lying between them. The CDR3 is 15 residues long. The CDR3 reads CATSDPRGGRTEAFF. Written as DNA, the CDR3 is TGTGCCACCAGTGATCCCAGGGGCGGTCGAACTGAAGCTTTCTTT.

The CDR3 DNA reads TGTGCCACCAGCTTAGGGGGGGGCGAGACCCAGTACTTC. Encoded protein: CATSLGGGETQYF. This chain joins TRBV24-1 and TRBJ2-5; D may be TRBD2 (7 bases). The germline V gene encodes CDR1 KGHDR and CDR2 SFDVKD. Trimming cost V 7 bases and J 5 bases, with 13 bases left between them. This CDR3 has 13 residues.

This clonotype was found many times. The CDR3 sequence is CASREFVAGGWEQYF. The CDR3 nucleotides are TGTGCCAGCAGGGAATTCGTAGCGGGGGGGTGGGAGCAGTACTTC. The chain couples TRBV12-1 to TRBJ2-7; the DNA was not compared with TRBD2, the D call given in the table. TRBV12-1 is a pseudogene locus. The CDR3 is 15 residues long.

This clonotype was seen ten or more times. Given the absence of the conserved phenylalanine or tryptophan at the CDR3 end, a read error is likely. The rearrangement joins TRBV19 to TRBJ1-2; tentatively, D is TRBD1 (5 bases). The CDR3 is made up of 16 amino acids. V shed 5 bases and J shed 4 bases, with 20 bases lying between them. Germline V gives CDR1 LNHDA, CDR2 SQIVND (reference sequence). The DNA for the CDR3 is TGTGCCAGTAGTTCGACCGGGACCCCGGGACTCTATGGCTACACCCTC. Translating it yields CASSSTGTPGLYGYTL.

This clonotype was counted ten times or more. This chain uses TRBV5-1 with TRBJ2-1; 8 nucleotides line up with TRBD1. The CDR3 has 14 residues. CDR1 and CDR2 (germline): SGHRS, YFSETQ. After removal of 4 bases from V and 6 bases from J, the junction contained 6 bases not matched to a gene. The DNA of the CDR3 is TGCGCCAGCAGCATCGGACAGGGTAGCAATGAGCAGTTCTTC. It encodes CASSIGQGSNEQFF.

V gene TRBV4-3 combines with J gene TRBJ2-7, with D maybe TRBD1 (6 bases). Germline values: CDR1 LGHNA, CDR2 YSLEER. Trimming took 1 base from V and 2 from J, leaving 18 bases between them. The CDR3 runs to 17 residues. The CDR3 loop reads CASSQARNTGFPYEQYF. CDR3 in DNA: TGCGCCAGCAGCCAAGCCCGGAATACAGGGTTCCCCTACGAGCAGTACTTC.